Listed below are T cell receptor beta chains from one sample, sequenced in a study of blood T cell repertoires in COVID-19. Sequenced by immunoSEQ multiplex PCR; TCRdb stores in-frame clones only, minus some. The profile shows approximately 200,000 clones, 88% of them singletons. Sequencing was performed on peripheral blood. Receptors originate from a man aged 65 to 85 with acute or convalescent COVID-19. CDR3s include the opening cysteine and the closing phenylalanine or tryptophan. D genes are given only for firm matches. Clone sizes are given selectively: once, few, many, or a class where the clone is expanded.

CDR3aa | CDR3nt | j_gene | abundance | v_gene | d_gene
CAWSSSGIYNEQFF | TGTGCCTGGAGTAGCAGCGGGATCTACAATGAGCAGTTCTTC | TRBJ2-1 | NA | TRBV30 | TRBD2
CASSLRESQPQHF | TGTGCCAGCAGTCTCCGGGAATCTCAGCCCCAGCATTTT | TRBJ1-5 | NA | TRBV12-3/TRBV12-4 | NA
CASSQSTGRESPLHF | TGTGCCAGCTCACAAAGTACAGGGCGAGAATCACCCCTCCACTTT | TRBJ1-6 | NA | TRBV18 | NA
CASSQGETSAYEQYF | TGCGCCAGCAGCCAGGGGGAGACTAGCGCCTACGAGCAGTACTTC | TRBJ2-7 | NA | TRBV4-1 | TRBD2
CASQALPGEQFF | TGTGCCAGCCAGGCCCTCCCAGGTGAGCAGTTCTTC | TRBJ2-1 | few | TRBV6-5 | NA
CSASLLEQYF | TGCAGTGCTAGTCTTTTAGAGCAGTACTTC | TRBJ2-7 | NA | TRBV20-1 | NA
CASSSLPNQPQHF | TGTGCCAGCAGTTCCCTCCCCAATCAGCCCCAGCATTTT | TRBJ1-5 | NA | TRBV5-5 | NA
CASSIGQGENQPQHF | TGTGCCAGCAGCATCGGACAGGGAGAAAATCAGCCCCAGCATTTT | TRBJ1-5 | NA | TRBV7-9 | TRBD1
CASIPPGLSNQPQHF | TGTGCCAGCATACCCCCGGGGTTAAGCAATCAGCCCCAGCATTTT | TRBJ1-5 | once | TRBV6-5 | NA
CASSEPHRDNEQFF | TGTGCCAGCAGTGAACCCCACCGAGATAATGAGCAGTTCTTC | TRBJ2-1 | few | TRBV6-1 | NA
CASSSSAGFRDTQYF | TGTGCCAGCAGCTCCTCGGCGGGGTTTCGGGATACGCAGTATTTT | TRBJ2-3 | few | TRBV7-9 | NA
CASSTGGFNSPLHF | TGTGCCAGCAGTACCGGGGGGTTTAATTCACCCCTCCACTTT | TRBJ1-6 | few | TRBV9 | NA
CASSRDSNYNYGYTF | TGTGCCAGCAGCCGTGACAGCAACTATAACTATGGCTACACCTTC | TRBJ1-2 | NA | TRBV27 | NA
CASSYFSDSNQPQHF | TGTGCCAGCAGTTACTTCTCGGACAGTAATCAGCCCCAGCATTTT | TRBJ1-5 | NA | TRBV6-6 | NA
CASSLALPSGRAGETQYF | TGTGCCAGCAGTCTCGCGTTGCCTAGCGGGAGGGCCGGGGAGACCCAGTACTTC | TRBJ2-5 | NA | TRBV6-6 | TRBD2
CASSPLGQGSTEAFF | TGCGCCAGCAGCCCTTTAGGACAGGGGAGCACTGAAGCTTTCTTT | TRBJ1-1 | NA | TRBV5-1 | TRBD1
CASSPQPYEQYF | TGTGCCAGCAGTCCACAGCCTTACGAGCAGTACTTC | TRBJ2-7 | NA | TRBV6-2/TRBV6-3 | NA
CAISDSSGGKPNTGELFF | TGTGCCATCAGTGACTCTAGCGGGGGCAAACCGAACACCGGGGAGCTGTTTTTT | TRBJ2-2 | NA | TRBV10-3 | TRBD2
CASSVTSGSTGMDEQFF | TGTGCCAGTAGTGTGACTAGCGGGAGTACTGGTATGGATGAGCAGTTCTTC | TRBJ2-1 | NA | TRBV19 | TRBD2
CASSRPTTDSYEQYF | TGTGCCAGCTCACGACCGACGACAGACTCCTACGAGCAGTACTTC | TRBJ2-7 | NA | TRBV18 | NA
CASSQDRVSGNTIYF | TGTGCCAGCAGCCAAGACAGGGTGTCTGGAAACACCATATATTTT | TRBJ1-3 | NA | TRBV14 | NA
CASGFGTGYDEQFF | TGTGCTAGTGGTTTCGGGACAGGTTATGATGAGCAGTTCTTC | TRBJ2-1 | NA | TRBV12-5 | TRBD1
CASTLGWGQGGNTIYF | TGTGCCAGCACCCTAGGGTGGGGGCAAGGTGGAAACACCATATATTTT | TRBJ1-3 | NA | TRBV7-8 | NA
CASRLAGVETQYF | TGTGCCAGCAGACTAGCGGGAGTAGAGACCCAGTACTTC | TRBJ2-5 | NA | TRBV7-6 | TRBD2
CATQRDSTSYEQYF | TGTGCCACCCAACGGGACAGTACATCCTACGAGCAGTACTTC | TRBJ2-7 | NA | TRBV24-1 | TRBD1
CASSPLGQGYEKLFF | TGTGCCAGCTCACCCCTGGGACAGGGGTATGAAAAACTGTTTTTT | TRBJ1-4 | NA | TRBV18 | TRBD1
CASSQEWRDTQYF | TGTGCCAGCAGCCAAGAATGGAGGGATACGCAGTATTTT | TRBJ2-3 | NA | TRBV3-1/TRBV3-2 | NA
CASSPQPGTVSYEQYF | TGTGCCAGCAGCCCCCAACCCGGGACAGTCTCCTACGAGCAGTACTTC | TRBJ2-7 | NA | TRBV4-2 | TRBD1
CASGHGRVGATNEKLFF | TGTGCTAGTGGACATGGGAGGGTCGGGGCAACTAATGAAAAACTGTTTTTT | TRBJ1-4 | NA | TRBV12-5 | NA
CASSYGLAVPYEQYF | TGCGCCAGCAGTTATGGACTAGCGGTCCCCTACGAGCAGTACTTC | TRBJ2-7 | NA | TRBV5-1 | TRBD2
CASSEFRGIGELFF | TGTGCCAGTAGTGAATTCCGGGGGATCGGGGAGCTGTTTTTT | TRBJ2-2 | NA | TRBV19 | NA
CASSLTGRVTEAFF | TGTGCCAGCAGCTTAACGGGCAGGGTCACTGAAGCTTTCTTT | TRBJ1-1 | few | TRBV7-3 | NA
CASSLGGVSNQPQHF | TGTGCCAGCAGCTTAGGGGGAGTAAGCAATCAGCCCCAGCATTTT | TRBJ1-5 | once | TRBV7-2 | NA
CSASWTGVYNEQFF | TGCAGTGCTAGTTGGACAGGGGTATACAATGAGCAGTTCTTC | TRBJ2-1 | NA | TRBV20-1 | TRBD1
CASSADRVANSPLHF | TGTGCCAGCAGTGCGGACAGGGTCGCTAATTCACCCCTCCACTTT | TRBJ1-6 | NA | TRBV27 | TRBD1